This TCR beta chain came from a study of cytotoxic CD8 clonotypes in ibrutinib-treated CLL. Study-wide context: Each sample contained, on average, roughly 280,000 productive templates and 94,000 or so productive rearrangements.

Overall study findings and caveats: Public clonotypes, found uncommonly, either contracted or stayed stable on treatment. An increase in clonality occurred at ibrutinib response, followed by a return toward baseline at progression.

In the case of this clone: What it binds is not known.

Cryopreserved PBMCs supplied about 1.9 micrograms of genomic DNA for TCR beta libraries. This CDR3 comprises 13 residues. Germline loops: CDR1 SGHDN, CDR2 FVKESK. Trimming cost V 2 bases and J 10 bases; bases outside gene matches: 5. Profiling relied on immunoSEQ multiplex PCR, and the TCRdb table lists in-frame clones only, not all of them. The data show approximately 120,000 clones, around 84% seen once. The clonotype was recovered from a human donor with chronic lymphocytic leukemia. The rearrangement joins TRBV14 to TRBJ2-3; 8 positions agree with TRBD2. The sample in question was PBMCs, obtained after 24 months of ibrutinib treatment. The DNA of the CDR3 is TGTGCCAGCAGCCAACCGGGACTAGTTTCGCAGTATTTT. Amino acid sequence: CASSQPGLVSQYF.